This entry lists 14 T cell receptor beta chains sequenced from one sample in a study of blood T cell repertoires in COVID-19. Here immunoSEQ multiplex PCR was the method, and the copy in TCRdb shows in-frame clones only, minus some. The sample lists a few hundred thousand clones; roughly 86% were seen once. The sequenced sample was PBMCs or T cells enriched from blood (not recorded which). These receptors came from a man aged 30 to 45 who had recovered from COVID-19.

As for this clone: Other DNA variants within this sample encode the same CDR3. The rearrangement joins TRBV2 to TRBJ1-5, with a possible D match to TRBD1 (6 bases). Trimming stripped 6 bases from V and 0 bases from J, with 6 bases between. The CDR3 runs 13 residues. CDR1 SNHLY and CDR2 FYNNEI come from the germline V gene. The CDR3 DNA is TGTGCCAGCAGCAGGGGTAGCAATCAGCCCCAGCATTTT. Amino acid sequence: CASSRGSNQPQHF. Together with reference TRBV2 and TRBJ1-5, the CDR3 gives the full variable domain: EPEVTQTPSHQVTQMGQEVILRCVPISNHLYFYWYRQILGQKVEFLVSFYNNEISEKSEIFDDQFSVERPDGSNFTLKIRSTKLEDSAMYFCASSRGSNQPQHFGDGTRLSIL.

The CDR3 loop reads CSVEDLQGARGNTIYF. CDR3 in DNA: TGCAGCGTTGAAGATCTTCAGGGGGCTCGAGGAAACACCATATATTTT. The rearrangement links TRBV29-1 to TRBJ1-3; 8 bases are shared with TRBD1. CDR1 and CDR2 (germline): SQVTM, ANQGSEA. The V gene end was trimmed by 0 bases and the J gene end by 4 bases; junction bases not matched to a gene: 8. The CDR3 is made up of 16 amino acids.

The chain has TRBV6-2 or TRBV6-3 and TRBJ1-5; 8 bases are a match to TRBD1. The junction had 3 bases not matched to a gene; V was cut back by 2 bases and J by 0 bases. Per germline, CDR1 MNHEY and CDR2 SVGEGT. The CDR3 covers 16 residues. CDR3 bases: TGTGCCAGCAGTTACCTGACAGGGGATAGCAATCAGCCCCAGCATTTT. Its translation is CASSYLTGDSNQPQHF.

The chain employs TRBV6-2 or TRBV6-3 and TRBJ1-2, with unresolved D. The ends were cut back, 4 bases at V and 4 bases at J, with 10 bases in the middle. Per germline, CDR1 MNHEY and CDR2 SVGEGT. The CDR3 loop spans 13 amino acids. CDR3 coding DNA: TGTGCCAGCAGTTCCGGGATTACCTATGGCTACACCTTC. Translating gives CASSSGITYGYTF.

This chain connects TRBV18 to TRBJ1-4; a possible D gene is TRBD1 (5 bases). Germline V lookup: CDR1 KGHSH, CDR2 LQKENI. Between the trimmed V and J ends, which lost 4 bases and 0 bases, there was a span of 9 bases. This CDR3 spans 15 amino acids. DNA of the CDR3: TGTGCCAGCTCACTATACAGGTCAACTAATGAAAAACTGTTTTTT. Protein product: CASSLYRSTNEKLFF.

This sequence joins TRBV5-4 and TRBJ1-1, with a tentative D call TRBD1 (6 bases). Looked up from germline, CDR1 is SGHNT and CDR2 is YYREEE (reference sequence). Between the trimmed V and J ends, which lost 4 bases and 4 bases, there was a span of 23 bases. The CDR3 has 17 residues. CDR3 nucleotide sequence: TGTGCCAGCAGCCCCCCAGGGGAACTCCGAGGGAGCACTGAAGCTTTCTTT. As protein: CASSPPGELRGSTEAFF.

The V call is TRBV15, the J call TRBJ1-4; D is possibly TRBD1 (5 bases). Looked up from germline, CDR1 is LNHNV and CDR2 is YYDKDF (reference sequence). V lost 1 base to trimming and J lost 3 bases, with 12 bases between them. The CDR3 runs 16 residues. CDR3 sequence reads: CATSRGRQSPNEKLFF. The CDR3, as DNA: TGTGCCACCAGCAGAGGCCGACAGTCCCCTAATGAAAAACTGTTTTTT.

The rearrangement joins TRBV7-9 to TRBJ2-7; 11 nucleotides agree with TRBD1. This CDR3 has 16 residues. The germline gives CDR1 SEHNR, CDR2 FQNEAQ (reference sequence). Losses at the gene ends were 5 bases for V and 0 bases for J; bases not matched to a gene: 6. The CDR3 reads CASSLGQGGSSYEQYF. The DNA for the CDR3 is TGTGCCAGCAGCCTGGGACAGGGGGGGAGCTCCTACGAGCAGTACTTC.

This chain connects TRBV5-1 to TRBJ1-1; a weak D match, TRBD1 (6 bases). This CDR3 comprises 14 residues. Germline V gene lookup returns CDR1 SGHRS and CDR2 YFSETQ. The ends were cut back, 0 bases at V and 5 bases at J, with 11 bases in the middle. CDR3 amino acids: CASSLEYRDTEAFF. The CDR3 DNA reads TGCGCCAGCAGCTTGGAGTACAGGGATACTGAAGCTTTCTTT.

In regard to this clone: At the DNA level, this CDR3 is encoded by other sequences in the same sample as well. This chain joins TRBV5-1 and TRBJ2-5, with a tentative D call TRBD1 (6 bases). This CDR3 region has 13 residues. V was trimmed by 0 bases and J by 5 bases, leaving 8 bases between them. The germline CDR1 and CDR2 sequences are SGHRS and YFSETQ. The CDR3 loop reads CASSLARGETQYF. CDR3 bases: TGCGCCAGCAGCTTGGCTAGGGGGGAGACCCAGTACTTC.

This rearrangement joins TRBV7-2 to TRBJ1-6; TRBD1 matches at 10 bases. CDR3 length: 17 amino acids. Germline assignment: CDR1 SGHTA and CDR2 FQGNSA. The V gene end was trimmed by 0 bases and the J gene end by 10 bases; junction bases not matched to a gene: 9. The DNA of the CDR3 is TGTGCCAGCAGCTTAGCCGGGACAGGGGTTAAAGGATCACCCCTCCACTTT. Amino acid sequence: CASSLAGTGVKGSPLHF.

The chain links TRBV9 to TRBJ2-5, with D maybe TRBD2 (5 bases). The germline V gene has CDR1 SGDLS and CDR2 YYNGEE. V lost 0 bases and J 5 bases, leaving 11 bases between the germline ends. The CDR3 spans 14 residues. The CDR3 protein is CASSVDPSGETQYF. The DNA for the CDR3 is TGTGCCAGCAGCGTAGATCCATCGGGGGAGACCCAGTACTTC.

This chain uses TRBV30 with TRBJ1-4; no reliable D call. Germline V CDR1 and CDR2: GTSNPN, SVGIG (reference sequence). This CDR3 comprises 13 residues. The V and J ends lost 0 bases and 8 bases respectively, with 10 bases between them. The CDR3 protein is CAWSVSAVEKLFF. CDR3 nucleotide sequence: TGTGCCTGGAGTGTCTCGGCGGTGGAAAAACTGTTTTTT.

This chain connects TRBV5-1 to TRBJ1-1; 11 bases fit TRBD1. Germline V gene lookup returns CDR1 SGHRS and CDR2 YFSETQ. Trimming removed 4 bases from V and 5 bases from J; junction bases left unmatched: 7. There are 15 residues in the CDR3. The CDR3 sequence: CASSVGQGVGTEAFF. CDR3 coding DNA: TGCGCCAGCAGCGTGGGACAGGGGGTTGGTACTGAAGCTTTCTTT.